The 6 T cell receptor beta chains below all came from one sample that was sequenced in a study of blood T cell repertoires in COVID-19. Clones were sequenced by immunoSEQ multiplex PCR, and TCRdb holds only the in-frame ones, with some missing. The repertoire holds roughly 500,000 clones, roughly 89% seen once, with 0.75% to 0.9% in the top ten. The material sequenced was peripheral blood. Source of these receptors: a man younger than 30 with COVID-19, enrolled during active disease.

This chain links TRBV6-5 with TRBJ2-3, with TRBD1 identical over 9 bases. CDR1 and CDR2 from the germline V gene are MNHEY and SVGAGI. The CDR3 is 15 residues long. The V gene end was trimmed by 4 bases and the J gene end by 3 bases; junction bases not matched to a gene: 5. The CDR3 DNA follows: TGTGCCAGCAGTTCTGCGACAGGGGGGACAGATACGCAGTATTTT. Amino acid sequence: CASSSATGGTDTQYF.

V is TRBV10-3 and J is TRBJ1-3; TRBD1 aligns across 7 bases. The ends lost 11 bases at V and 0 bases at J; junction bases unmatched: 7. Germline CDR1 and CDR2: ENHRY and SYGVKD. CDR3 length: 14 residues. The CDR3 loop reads CALAEGASGNTIYF. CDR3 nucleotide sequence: TGTGCCCTGGCGGAGGGGGCCTCTGGAAACACCATATATTTT.

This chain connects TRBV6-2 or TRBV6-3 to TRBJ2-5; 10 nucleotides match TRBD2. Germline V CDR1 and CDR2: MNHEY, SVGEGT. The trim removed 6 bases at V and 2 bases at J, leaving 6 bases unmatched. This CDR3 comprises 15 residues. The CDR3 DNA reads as TGTGCCAGCAGCCGTGGACTAGCGGTTCAAGAGACCCAGTACTTC. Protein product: CASSRGLAVQETQYF.

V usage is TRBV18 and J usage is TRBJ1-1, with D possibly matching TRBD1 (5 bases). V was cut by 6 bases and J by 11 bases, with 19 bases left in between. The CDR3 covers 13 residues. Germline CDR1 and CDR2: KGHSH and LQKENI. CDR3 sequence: CASSHEAGFAAFF. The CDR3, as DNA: TGTGCCAGCTCCCATGAGGCAGGGTTTGCGGCTTTCTTT.

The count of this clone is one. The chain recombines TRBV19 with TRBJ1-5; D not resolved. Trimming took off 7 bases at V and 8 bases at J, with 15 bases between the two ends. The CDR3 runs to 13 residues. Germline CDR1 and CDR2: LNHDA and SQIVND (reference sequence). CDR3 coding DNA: TGTGCCAGTAACCATTCGATTCGCGAGCCCCAGCATTTT. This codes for CASNHSIREPQHF.

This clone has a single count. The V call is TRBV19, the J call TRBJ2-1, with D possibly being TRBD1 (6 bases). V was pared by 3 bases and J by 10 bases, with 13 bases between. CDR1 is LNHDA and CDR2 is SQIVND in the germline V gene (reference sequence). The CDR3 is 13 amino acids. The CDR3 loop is CASSMAGVREQFF. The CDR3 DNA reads TGTGCCAGTAGTATGGCAGGGGTTCGCGAGCAGTTCTTC.